The 22 T cell receptor beta chains in this list originate from one sample, sequenced in a study of blood T cell repertoires in COVID-19. Measured with immunoSEQ multiplex PCR; TCRdb has only the in-frame clones, and not every one. The table has 200,000 or so clones, about 93% seen once. The specimen sequenced was peripheral blood. These receptors were collected from a man aged 55 to 70 with COVID-19, enrolled during active disease.

Only a few counts were recorded for this clone. The CDR3 region has the DNA TGTGCCAGCAGCCAAGACAGGGGGCAGGATCAGCCCCAGCATTTT. This codes for CASSQDRGQDQPQHF. The chain is built from TRBV4-2 and TRBJ1-5, with 8 positions matching TRBD1. Germline V CDR1 and CDR2: LGHNA, YNFKEQ. There are 15 residues in the CDR3. V gave up 0 bases and J gave up 5 bases; unmatched junction bases: 3.

The chain links TRBV3-1 (or the pseudogene TRBV3-2) to TRBJ1-6; D might be TRBD1 (6 bases). This CDR3 comprises 16 residues. With 1 base removed from V and 6 bases from J, the gap between germline ends came to 13 bases. Germline CDR1 and CDR2: LGHDT and YNNKEL (reference sequence). The CDR3 coding sequence is TGTGCCAGCAGCCAAGGACAGGTTTGGGTTAATTCACCCCTCCACTTT. Translation gives CASSQGQVWVNSPLHF.

V usage is TRBV19 and J usage is TRBJ2-1; D unresolved. The CDR3 extends over 15 amino acids. Germline V gives CDR1 LNHDA, CDR2 SQIVND (reference sequence). V lost 5 bases, J lost 4 bases, and 15 bases lay in between. The CDR3 bases are TGTGCCAGTAGTCTGGTAGCCTCTAGATACAATGAGCAGTTCTTC. It translates to CASSLVASRYNEQFF. The variable domain in full, with the rest retrieved from reference TRBV19 and TRBJ2-1, is DGGITQSPKYLFRKEGQNVTLSCEQNLNHDAMYWYRQDPGQGLRLIYYSQIVNDFQKGDIAEGYSVSREKKESFPLTVTSAQKNPTAFYLCASSLVASRYNEQFFGPGTRLTVL.

With regard to this clone: In the same sample, other DNA sequences code for this CDR3. J is TRBJ1-5 and V is TRBV5-1; D is possibly TRBD1 (5 bases). Germline V gene lookup returns CDR1 SGHRS and CDR2 YFSETQ. The CDR3 runs 14 residues. V dropped 1 base and J dropped 1 base, with 6 bases sitting between them. The CDR3 sequence: CASSLQGSNQPQHF. The CDR3 region has the DNA TGCGCCAGCAGCTTGCAGGGAAGCAATCAGCCCCAGCATTTT.

This chain links TRBV5-1 with TRBJ1-1; the D gene is possibly TRBD1 (6 bases). The V gene's germline CDR1 is SGHRS and CDR2 YFSETQ. CDR3 length equals 12 residues. Trimming removed 4 bases at V and 10 bases at J, with 14 bases between. The chain's CDR3 is CASSQEQGGAFF. For the CDR3, the DNA is TGCGCCAGCAGCCAGGAACAGGGTGGAGCTTTCTTT. The full variable domain, its missing parts supplied by reference TRBV5-1 and TRBJ1-1, is KAGVTQTPRYLIKTRGQQVTLSCSPISGHRSVSWYQQTPGQGLQFLFEYFSETQRNKGNFPGRFSGRQFSNSRSEMNVSTLELGDSALYLCASSQEQGGAFFGQGTRLTVV.

V is TRBV11-2 and J is TRBJ2-2; D uncertain. Germline CDR1 and CDR2: SGHAT and FQNNGV. This CDR3 is 14 amino acids long. V was cut by 2 bases and J by 3 bases, with 7 bases left in between. The CDR3 loop reads CASSLFTDTGELFF. The CDR3 DNA follows: TGTGCCAGCAGCTTATTCACAGACACCGGGGAGCTGTTTTTT.

A few counts support this clone. The V call is TRBV7-9, the J call TRBJ1-5; maybe TRBD1 (5 bases). Trimming pared 0 bases from V and 2 bases from J, leaving 14 bases between. The CDR3 loop spans 17 amino acids. Germline V gene sequence: CDR1 SEHNR, CDR2 FQNEAQ (reference sequence). CDR3 sequence reads: CASSLATGGAGNQPQHF. The CDR3 DNA reads as TGTGCCAGCAGCTTAGCAACGGGGGGTGCGGGCAATCAGCCCCAGCATTTT.

Only one count was recorded for this clone. This rearrangement joins TRBV19 to TRBJ2-1; 13 bases align to TRBD2. J lost 0 bases, V lost 5 bases, and 4 bases had no gene match. This CDR3 is 17 amino acids long. The germline V gene encodes CDR1 LNHDA and CDR2 SQIVND (reference sequence). CDR3 in amino acids: CASSPRTSGSSYNEQFF. The CDR3 coding sequence is TGTGCCAGTAGTCCCCGGACTAGCGGGAGCTCCTACAATGAGCAGTTCTTC.

This chain connects TRBV28 to TRBJ2-1; weak D call: TRBD1 (6 bases). Germline-derived CDR1 and CDR2 are MDHEN and SYDVKM. The CDR3 is made up of 16 amino acids. V was cut by 5 bases and J by 2 bases, with 16 bases left in between. The DNA of the CDR3 is TGTGCCAGCAGTACCCACCGACAGGACACCTACAATGAGCAGTTCTTC. Protein product: CASSTHRQDTYNEQFF.

This clone has a handful of counts. This rearrangement joins TRBV6-6 to TRBJ2-2, with 7 bases lining up with TRBD2. The CDR3 totals 15 residues. V shed 6 bases and J 2 bases; nucleotides not matched to a gene: 6. Germline V gene sequence: CDR1 MNHNY, CDR2 SVGAGI (reference sequence). The CDR3 DNA sequence: TGTGCCAGCAGACTTCAGCGGGGAAACACCGGGGAGCTGTTTTTT. It yields the protein CASRLQRGNTGELFF.

This chain connects TRBV7-9 to TRBJ1-5; D gene uncertain. The CDR3 runs to 12 residues. V lost 3 bases, J lost 3 bases, and 3 bases lay in between. Per the germline V gene, CDR1 is SEHNR and CDR2 is FQNEAQ (reference sequence). CDR3 sequence: CASSFNNQPQHF. CDR3 sequence (DNA): TGTGCCAGCAGCTTTAACAATCAGCCCCAGCATTTT.

This clone was counted a few times. In DNA, the CDR3 is TGTGCCAGCAGTTACTCAAACAGGGCGAGCTATGGCTACACCTTC. It encodes CASSYSNRASYGYTF. The chain recombines TRBV6-5 with TRBJ1-2; D perhaps matches TRBD1 (6 bases). V was clipped by 0 bases and J by 4 bases, with 12 bases between them. The CDR3 runs to 15 residues. Looked up from germline, CDR1 is MNHEY and CDR2 is SVGAGI.

This chain connects TRBV30 to TRBJ1-6; D possibly corresponds to TRBD1 (6 bases). Germline V gives CDR1 GTSNPN, CDR2 SVGIG (reference sequence). Trimming took 2 bases from V and 6 from J, leaving 11 bases between them. The length of the CDR3 is 14 residues. The CDR3 coding sequence is TGTGCCTGGAGTAAGGACAGAATTAATTCACCCCTCCACTTT. Protein: CAWSKDRINSPLHF.

The chain has TRBV10-2 and TRBJ1-2; D ambiguous. The CDR3 length is 14 residues. Germline-derived CDR1 and CDR2 are WSHSY and SAAADI. The germline V and J ends were trimmed by 6 bases and 8 bases, with 19 bases remaining between them. The CDR3 bases are TGCGCCAGCAGCGGCGGGCATCAGCTAGGGGGCTACACCTTC. This translates into CASSGGHQLGGYTF.

V and J are TRBV11-2 and TRBJ2-3; 8 bases align to TRBD1. CDR3 length equals 15 residues. The V gene end was trimmed by 1 base and the J gene end by 6 bases; junction bases not matched to a gene: 6. Germline values: CDR1 SGHAT, CDR2 FQNNGV. CDR3 residues: CASSLGRNRGDTQYF. The CDR3 DNA reads as TGTGCCAGCAGCTTAGGACGAAACAGGGGGGATACGCAGTATTTT.

The chain joins TRBV28 to TRBJ1-1; D might be TRBD1 (6 bases). V was shortened by 5 bases and J by 1 base, with 8 bases between the two germline ends. The CDR3 is 13 amino acids. CDR1 and CDR2 (germline): MDHEN, SYDVKM. The DNA of the CDR3 is TGTGCCAGCAGTAGACAGGCGAACACTGAAGCTTTCTTT. This encodes CASSRQANTEAFF.

The rearrangement uses TRBV5-1 and TRBJ2-2; 7 nucleotides line up with TRBD2. Germline CDR1 is SGHRS and CDR2 is YFSETQ. This CDR3 is 14 amino acids long. V was clipped by 4 bases and J by 7 bases; unmatched bases: 7. CDR3: CASSRWERDGELFF. The CDR3 coding sequence is TGCGCCAGCAGCAGGTGGGAGCGGGACGGGGAGCTGTTTTTT.

The CDR3 coding sequence is TGTGCCAGCAGTAACCCCGGGACAGGGCGGGTCGGCTACACCTTC. Translating gives CASSNPGTGRVGYTF. The chain uses TRBV28 and TRBJ1-2; 9 bases are a match to TRBD1. The CDR3 runs 15 residues. Per germline, CDR1 MDHEN and CDR2 SYDVKM. V gave up 5 bases and J gave up 8 bases; unmatched junction bases: 12.

The DNA for the CDR3 is TGCAGCGTTTGGGGACTCAATGAAAAACTGTTTTTT. Translation: CSVWGLNEKLFF. The rearrangement links TRBV29-1 to TRBJ1-4; weak D call: TRBD1 (5 bases). Trimming took 5 bases from V and 5 from J, leaving 9 bases between them. From germline, CDR1 is SQVTM and CDR2 ANQGSEA. The CDR3 runs 12 residues.

This chain connects TRBV27 to TRBJ2-1; TRBD2 matches 15 bases. Trimming cost V 6 bases and J 15 bases; bases outside gene matches: 9. The CDR3 has 14 residues. Germline CDR1 and CDR2: MNHEY and SMNVEV (reference sequence). CDR3 loop: CASSRTSGGGLRFF. CDR3 DNA: TGTGCCAGCAGCCGGACTAGCGGGGGGGGGCTTCGGTTCTTC.

CDR3 DNA sequence: TGTGCCAGCAGCCCCGACAGGGACTCCTACAATGAGCAGTTCTTC. This translates into CASSPDRDSYNEQFF. V gene TRBV7-3 combines with J gene TRBJ2-1; TRBD1 agrees at 7 bases. Looked up from germline, CDR1 is SGHTA and CDR2 is FQGTGA. J gave up 0 bases and V 5 bases, and 4 bases lay outside the gene matches. The CDR3 loop spans 15 amino acids.

The V gene is TRBV6-5, the J gene TRBJ2-7; 8 nucleotides match TRBD2. The CDR3 consists of 15 residues. CDR1 and CDR2 (germline): MNHEY, SVGAGI. Unmatched junction bases numbered 13, after V lost 8 bases and J lost 4 bases. The CDR3 sequence: CASCSPGLGWYEQYF. In DNA, the CDR3 is TGTGCCAGCTGTAGTCCGGGACTAGGGTGGTACGAGCAGTACTTC.